The 5 T cell receptor beta chains below were found in one sample sequenced in a study of T-cell reconstitution after alpha-beta-depleted transplantation in children. As it was prepared, the TCRbeta library received unique molecular identifiers. MiXCR, run by TCRdb on the PCR reads, gives a single entry per CDR3 protein. The data hold about 250,000 distinct CDR3 sequences, with 20% to 30% observed a single time. Source: PBMCs, mostly from graft donor cells, taken 360 days after TCRalphabeta/CD19-depleted stem cell transplant. All receptors derive from a female patient aged 2-10 years who had a stem cell transplant for congenital amegakaryocytic thrombocytopenia, so the T cells may come from the graft donor.

The V and J genes are TRBV29-1 and TRBJ1-1; D perhaps matches TRBD1 (6 bases). Germline CDR1 SQVTM, CDR2 ANQGSEA. V was shortened by 5 bases and J by 1 base, with 8 bases between the two germline ends. The CDR3 contains 12 residues. The CDR3 DNA reads TGCAGCGTTCCACAGGGGAACACTGAAGCTTTCTTT. It encodes CSVPQGNTEAFF.

The V and J genes are TRBV12-3 or TRBV12-4 and TRBJ1-5; D perhaps matches TRBD1 (6 bases). The V end lost 8 bases, the J end lost 6 bases, and 26 bases lay between the germline ends. The CDR3 totals 17 residues. Written as DNA, the CDR3 is TGTGCCAGCGCGCTAGAACAGGGCCTCGGTTTGGGTCAGCCCCAGCATTTT. This encodes CASALEQGLGLGQPQHF.

This sequence joins TRBV5-1 and TRBJ2-7; the match to TRBD1 covers 9 bases. This CDR3 comprises 15 residues. V was clipped by 4 bases and J by 1 base; unmatched bases: 6. The V gene's germline CDR1 is SGHRS and CDR2 YFSETQ. As DNA, the CDR3 is TGCGCCAGCAGCCAGGGGACAGGGCATTCCTACGAGCAGTACTTC. It is translated as CASSQGTGHSYEQYF.

This chain uses TRBV28 with TRBJ2-1; no reliable D call. Trimming shortened V by 2 bases and J by 8 bases, and 7 bases separated the two germline ends. The germline V gene has CDR1 MDHEN and CDR2 SYDVKM. The CDR3 is 12 amino acids. The CDR3 protein is CASSLVSHEQFF. For the CDR3, the DNA is TGTGCCAGCAGTTTAGTCTCCCATGAGCAGTTCTTC.

The V gene is TRBV25-1, the J gene TRBJ2-5; 7 bases map to TRBD2. V was pared by 3 bases and J by 1 base, with 11 bases of the junction left unmatched. Per the germline V gene, CDR1 is MGHDK and CDR2 is SYGVNS. CDR3 length equals 17 residues. DNA of the CDR3: TGTGCCAGCAGTGATTTAGGGCCTAGCGGAACCCAAGAGACCCAGTACTTC. Protein: CASSDLGPSGTQETQYF.